These 28 T cell receptor beta chains were all obtained from the same sample, sequenced in a study of blood T cell repertoires in COVID-19. TCRdb keeps only in-frame clones here, not all; method: immunoSEQ multiplex PCR. Counted here are 110,000 or so clones, approximately 84% occurring once; the ten biggest clones make up approximately 7%. The sequencing sample was made of peripheral blood. The receptors were gathered from a woman aged 50 to 65 with acute or convalescent COVID-19.

The chain links TRBV10-3 to TRBJ1-1, with 8 bases fitting TRBD1. The CDR3 length is 13 residues. The ends lost 6 bases at V and 3 bases at J; junction bases unmatched: 3. Germline CDR1 and CDR2: ENHRY and SYGVKD. CDR3 protein: CAIRDRADTEAFF. Here the CDR3 DNA reads TGTGCCATCAGGGACAGGGCGGACACTGAAGCTTTCTTT.

J is TRBJ1-1 and V is TRBV19; D is uncertain. The germline gives CDR1 LNHDA, CDR2 SQIVND (reference sequence). Trimming pared 4 bases from V and 11 bases from J, leaving 20 bases between. The CDR3 is 14 residues long. CDR3 in DNA: TGTGCCAGTAGTAACCCCGGACGACTTGGGAGGGCTTTCTTT. Its protein product is CASSNPGRLGRAFF.

The gene calls are TRBV7-9 and TRBJ2-7; 7 nucleotides match TRBD1. The V and J ends lost 2 bases and 6 bases, in that order; junction bases with no gene match: 4. Germline loops: CDR1 SEHNR, CDR2 FQNEAQ (reference sequence). The CDR3 length is 13 residues. CDR3 region: CASSLLAGGEQYF. As DNA, the CDR3 is TGTGCCAGCAGCTTACTTGCAGGGGGCGAGCAGTACTTC.

The chain links TRBV7-8 to TRBJ2-7; TRBD1 agrees at 10 bases. The CDR3 is 15 residues long. V shed 4 bases, J shed 4 bases, and the junction held 7 bases outside the gene matches. CDR1 and CDR2 from the germline V gene are SGHVS and FQNEAQ. This CDR3 reads CASSSVPGQGYEQYF. The CDR3 region has the DNA TGTGCCAGCAGCTCCGTCCCGGGACAGGGGTACGAGCAGTACTTC.

The chain links TRBV12-3 or TRBV12-4 to TRBJ1-2; D unresolved. Trimming shortened V by 6 bases and J by 6 bases, and 11 bases separated the two germline ends. CDR3 length equals 12 residues. The CDR3 sequence: CASSPTRNGYTF. The CDR3 DNA follows: TGTGCCAGCAGCCCGACTCGTAATGGCTACACCTTC.

V gene TRBV4-1 combines with J gene TRBJ2-1; D perhaps matches TRBD2 (5 bases). Germline V gene data show CDR1 as MGHRA and CDR2 as YSYEKL. V lost 0 bases, J lost 0 bases, and 15 bases lay in between. CDR3 length: 18 residues. CDR3 in DNA: TGCGCCAGCAGCCAAGAGGCAGGCCGAGGGTACTCCTACAATGAGCAGTTCTTC. Amino acid sequence: CASSQEAGRGYSYNEQFF.

The V gene is TRBV6-4, the J gene TRBJ1-5, with 12 nucleotides matching TRBD1. Germline CDR1 and CDR2: MRHNA and SNTAGT. With V trimmed by 7 bases and J by 6 bases, 10 bases remained unmatched. This CDR3 is 16 amino acids long. The CDR3 DNA reads as TGTGCCAGCACTGAGGGACAGGGGGCGCGGGGTCAGCCCCAGCATTTT. Translated, it gives CASTEGQGARGQPQHF.

This clone was counted once. The chain links TRBV3-1 (or the pseudogene TRBV3-2) to TRBJ1-3; 7 nucleotides agree with TRBD1. The CDR3 totals 16 residues. The germline V gene encodes CDR1 LGHDT and CDR2 YNNKEL (reference sequence). With V trimmed by 0 bases and J by 0 bases, 2 bases remained unmatched. CDR3 in DNA: TGTGCCAGCAGCCAAGAATGGGACAGCTCTGGAAACACCATATATTTT. Amino acid sequence: CASSQEWDSSGNTIYF.

This clone has more than one count but fewer than ten. V gene TRBV12-3 or TRBV12-4 combines with J gene TRBJ1-1; 9 nucleotides line up with TRBD1. Trimming took 6 bases from V and 7 from J; bases not matched to a gene: 6. The CDR3 is 13 amino acids. CDR3 residues: CASRDGTGREAFF. CDR3 DNA sequence: TGTGCCAGCAGGGACGGGACAGGGCGTGAAGCTTTCTTT.

This rearrangement joins TRBV10-3 to TRBJ2-3, with 7 bases lining up with TRBD1. Germline V gene data show CDR1 as ENHRY and CDR2 as SYGVKD. This CDR3 has 13 amino acids. The junction had 1 base not matched to a gene; V was cut back by 4 bases and J by 3 bases. The DNA of the CDR3 is TGTGCCATCAGTGCAGGGGGTACAGATACGCAGTATTTT. It translates to CAISAGGTDTQYF.

This chain's CDR3 is CSVEVEAGVYEQYF. The DNA of the CDR3 is TGCAGCGTTGAGGTAGAGGCAGGGGTCTACGAGCAGTACTTC. The rearrangement joins TRBV29-1 to TRBJ2-7, with TRBD1 as a possible D gene (6 bases). This CDR3 comprises 14 residues. Trimming removed 3 bases at V and 3 bases at J, with 15 bases between. Germline values: CDR1 SQVTM, CDR2 ANQGSEA.

The chain joins TRBV12-3 or TRBV12-4 to TRBJ1-1; 8 nucleotides agree with TRBD1. With V trimmed by 7 bases and J by 5 bases, 6 bases remained unmatched. This CDR3 contains 13 residues. The CDR3 region is CASTQGALTEAFF. CDR3 nucleotides: TGTGCCAGCACTCAGGGGGCACTTACTGAAGCTTTCTTT.

Comments on this clone: Other DNA sequences in the same sample also yield this CDR3. This rearrangement joins TRBV6-5 to TRBJ1-4, with 7 nucleotides matching TRBD1. The CDR3 is 14 amino acids. Germline V gene lookup returns CDR1 MNHEY and CDR2 SVGAGI. V lost 5 bases and J lost 3; bases outside the gene matches: 3. This CDR3 reads CASSRQGPNEKLFF. Written as DNA, the CDR3 is TGTGCCAGCAGTAGACAGGGACCTAATGAAAAACTGTTTTTT.

The chain links TRBV29-1 to TRBJ1-2, with D perhaps TRBD1 (6 bases). V was cut by 8 bases and J by 0 bases, with 19 bases left in between. Germline assignment: CDR1 SQVTM and CDR2 ANQGSEA. The CDR3 runs to 15 residues. The CDR3 DNA is TGCAGCACCGAAAACCGGGACATAACTAACTATGGCTACACCTTC. Amino acids: CSTENRDITNYGYTF.

The chain combines TRBV6-5 with TRBJ2-7; D not resolved. The CDR3 is made up of 11 amino acids. The germline V and J ends were trimmed by 6 bases and 1 base, with 4 bases remaining between them. Germline CDR1 MNHEY, CDR2 SVGAGI. CDR3 nucleotide sequence: TGTGCCAGCAGCCGTTCCTACGAGCAGTACTTC. The encoded protein is CASSRSYEQYF.

The rearrangement links TRBV5-1 to TRBJ1-2, with TRBD1 as a possible D gene (6 bases). The V gene's germline CDR1 is SGHRS and CDR2 YFSETQ. The V and J ends lost 4 bases and 5 bases respectively, with 15 bases between them. The CDR3 loop spans 14 amino acids. CDR3 protein: CASSAEQGVYGYTF. DNA of the CDR3: TGCGCCAGCAGCGCGGAACAGGGAGTTTATGGCTACACCTTC.

V is TRBV6-5 and J is TRBJ1-6; D may be TRBD1 (6 bases). V shed 8 bases and J shed 9 bases, with 17 bases lying between them. The CDR3 is made up of 14 amino acids. In germline, CDR1 is MNHEY, CDR2 SVGAGI. The CDR3 DNA reads TGTGCCAGCCGAAGGATAGGGGGTATTTCACCCCTCCACTTT. Translation gives CASRRIGGISPLHF.

The DNA for the CDR3 is TGCGCCAGCAGCTCCACCGGGACAGGGAACACTGAAGCTTTCTTT. Its protein is CASSSTGTGNTEAFF. The chain couples TRBV5-1 to TRBJ1-1; TRBD1 aligns across 8 bases. The CDR3 spans 15 residues. J was trimmed by 1 base and V by 3 bases; bases with no gene match: 5. The germline CDR1 and CDR2 sequences are SGHRS and YFSETQ.

The genes are TRBV6-1 and TRBJ2-5, with 9 bases that match TRBD2. From germline, CDR1 is MNHNS and CDR2 SASEGT. There are 17 residues in the CDR3. With 3 bases clipped from V and 2 bases from J, the junction kept 10 bases outside the gene matches. The CDR3 loop reads CASSERGGRRSQETQYF. DNA of the CDR3: TGTGCCAGCAGTGAGCGGGGGGGCCGGAGATCTCAAGAGACCCAGTACTTC.

V gene TRBV2 combines with J gene TRBJ2-1; 10 nucleotides agree with TRBD1. Germline V gives CDR1 SNHLY, CDR2 FYNNEI. The CDR3 extends over 15 amino acids. Trimming removed 6 bases from V and 5 bases from J; junction bases left unmatched: 7. The CDR3 is CASRLDRGFHNEQFF. CDR3 DNA: TGTGCCAGCAGGTTGGACAGGGGGTTCCACAATGAGCAGTTCTTC.

The chain combines TRBV28 with TRBJ2-7; TRBD2 might be the D (6 bases). Germline V gives CDR1 MDHEN, CDR2 SYDVKM. The CDR3 has 13 residues. The V and J ends lost 6 bases and 4 bases respectively, with 13 bases between them. The CDR3 spells CASSLGGVYEQYF. Written as DNA, the CDR3 is TGTGCCAGCAGCCTGGGCGGGGTATACGAGCAGTACTTC.

This clone has a single count. The rearrangement links TRBV5-1 to TRBJ1-4, with D perhaps matching TRBD1 (6 bases). Trimming left V 0 bases short and J 4 bases short, with 10 bases between. Germline assignment: CDR1 SGHRS and CDR2 YFSETQ. This CDR3 is built from 15 residues. CDR3: CASSLAQGLNEKLFF. For the CDR3, the DNA is TGCGCCAGCAGCTTGGCCCAGGGGCTTAATGAAAAACTGTTTTTT.

The chain has TRBV7-3 and TRBJ1-6; 7 bases map to TRBD1. V dropped 3 bases and J dropped 7; count of bases not matched to a gene: 3. The CDR3 has 14 amino acids. CDR1 and CDR2 from the germline V gene are SGHTA and FQGTGA. The DNA of the CDR3 is TGTGCCAGCAGCTTTAAGGGGGCCAATTCACCCCTCCACTTT. Translated, it gives CASSFKGANSPLHF.

This clone has a single count. The V gene is TRBV9, the J gene TRBJ1-1, with D perhaps matching TRBD1 (5 bases). V was shortened by 0 bases and J by 1 base, with 10 bases between the two germline ends. Germline lookup yields CDR1 SGDLS and CDR2 YYNGEE. The CDR3 spans 15 residues. In nucleotides, the CDR3 is TGTGCCAGCAGCGTAGCTGGACACCCGAACACTGAAGCTTTCTTT. Encoded protein: CASSVAGHPNTEAFF.

The chain combines TRBV6-5 with TRBJ1-2; 7 nucleotides align to TRBD1. Trimming cost V 5 bases and J 0 bases; bases outside gene matches: 3. This CDR3 is 14 amino acids long. Germline V lookup: CDR1 MNHEY, CDR2 SVGAGI. The CDR3 DNA is TGTGCCAGCAGTCGGGACAGTCCTAACTATGGCTACACCTTC. It yields the protein CASSRDSPNYGYTF.

This chain links TRBV28 with TRBJ2-3; D perhaps matches TRBD2 (6 bases). Germline loops: CDR1 MDHEN, CDR2 SYDVKM. The V and J ends lost 7 bases and 2 bases respectively, with 10 bases between them. The CDR3 has 13 amino acids. The CDR3 here is CASTSASTDTQYF. DNA for the CDR3: TGTGCCAGCACTAGCGCCTCCACAGATACGCAGTATTTT.

J is TRBJ1-1 and V is TRBV28, with 9 nucleotides matching TRBD1. There are 15 residues in the CDR3. J was trimmed by 5 bases and V by 5 bases; bases with no gene match: 9. Per germline, CDR1 MDHEN and CDR2 SYDVKM. The CDR3 DNA follows: TGTGCCAGCAGTCCAGGACAGGGGTTGCGGACTGAAGCTTTCTTT. The encoded protein is CASSPGQGLRTEAFF.

This clone appeared a single time. The J gene is TRBJ1-1, the V gene TRBV10-1; D is ambiguous. The V end was cut by 8 bases, the J end by 0 bases, with 10 bases between. CDR1 and CDR2 (germline): WNHNN, SYGVQD (reference sequence). This CDR3 has 13 residues. The CDR3 sequence is CASRYLVNTEAFF. The DNA for the CDR3 is TGCGCCAGCCGATACTTGGTGAACACTGAAGCTTTCTTT.